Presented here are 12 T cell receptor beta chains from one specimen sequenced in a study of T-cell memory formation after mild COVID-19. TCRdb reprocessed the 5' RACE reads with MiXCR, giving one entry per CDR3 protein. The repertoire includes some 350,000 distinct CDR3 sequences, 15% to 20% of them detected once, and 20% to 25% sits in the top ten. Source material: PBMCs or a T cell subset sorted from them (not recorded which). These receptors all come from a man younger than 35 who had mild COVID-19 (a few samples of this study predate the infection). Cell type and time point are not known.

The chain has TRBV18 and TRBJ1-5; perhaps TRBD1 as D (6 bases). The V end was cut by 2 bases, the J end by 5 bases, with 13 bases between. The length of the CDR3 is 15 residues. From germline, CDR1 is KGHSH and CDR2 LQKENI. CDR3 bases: TGTGCCAGCTCACCAGATTGGGGGCTGGATCAGCCCCAGCATTTT. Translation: CASSPDWGLDQPQHF.

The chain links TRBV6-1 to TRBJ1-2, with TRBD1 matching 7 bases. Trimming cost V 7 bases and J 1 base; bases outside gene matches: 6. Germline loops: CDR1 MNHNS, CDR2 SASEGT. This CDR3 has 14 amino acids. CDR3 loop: CASTLGDSNYGYTF. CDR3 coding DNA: TGTGCCAGCACCCTCGGGGACAGTAACTATGGCTACACCTTC.

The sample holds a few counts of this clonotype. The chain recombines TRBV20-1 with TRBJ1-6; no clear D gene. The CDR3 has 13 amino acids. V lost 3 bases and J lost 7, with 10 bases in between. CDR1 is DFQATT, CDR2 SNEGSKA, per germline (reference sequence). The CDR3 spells CSASPTANSPLHF. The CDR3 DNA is TGCAGTGCTAGTCCCACTGCCAATTCACCCCTCCACTTT.

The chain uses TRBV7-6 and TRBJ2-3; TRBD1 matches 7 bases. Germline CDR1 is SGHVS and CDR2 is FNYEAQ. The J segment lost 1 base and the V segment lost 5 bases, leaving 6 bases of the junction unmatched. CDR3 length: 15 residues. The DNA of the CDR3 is TGTGCCAGCAGCGCATACGACAGGGGCACAGATACGCAGTATTTT. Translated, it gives CASSAYDRGTDTQYF.

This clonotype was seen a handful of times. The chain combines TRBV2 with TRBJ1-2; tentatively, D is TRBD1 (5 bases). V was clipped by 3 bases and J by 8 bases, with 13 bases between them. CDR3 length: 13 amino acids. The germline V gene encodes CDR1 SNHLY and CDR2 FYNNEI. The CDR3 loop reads CASSEGLGTGYTF. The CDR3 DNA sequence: TGTGCCAGCAGTGAGGGTTTAGGGACCGGCTACACCTTC. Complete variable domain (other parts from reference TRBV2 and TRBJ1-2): EPEVTQTPSHQVTQMGQEVILRCVPISNHLYFYWYRQILGQKVEFLVSFYNNEISEKSEIFDDQFSVERPDGSNFTLKIRSTKLEDSAMYFCASSEGLGTGYTFGSGTRLTVV.

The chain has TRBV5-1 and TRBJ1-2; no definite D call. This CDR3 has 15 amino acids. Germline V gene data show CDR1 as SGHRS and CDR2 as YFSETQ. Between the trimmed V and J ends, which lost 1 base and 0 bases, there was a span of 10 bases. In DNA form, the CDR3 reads TGCGCCAGCAGCTTGAGGCAGCCGCCTAACTATGGCTACACCTTC. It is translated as CASSLRQPPNYGYTF.

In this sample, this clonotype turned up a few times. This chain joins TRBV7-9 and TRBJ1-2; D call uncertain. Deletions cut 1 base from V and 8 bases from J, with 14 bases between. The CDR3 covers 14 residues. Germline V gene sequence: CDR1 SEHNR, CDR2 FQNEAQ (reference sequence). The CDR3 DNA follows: TGTGCCAGCAGCTTAGGTCGAGGGAGTAACGGCTACACCTTC. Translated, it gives CASSLGRGSNGYTF.

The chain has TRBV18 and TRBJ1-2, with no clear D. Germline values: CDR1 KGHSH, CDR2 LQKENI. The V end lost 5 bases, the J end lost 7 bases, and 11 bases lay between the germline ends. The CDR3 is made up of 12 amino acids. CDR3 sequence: CASSWVVGGYTF. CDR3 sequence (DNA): TGTGCCAGCTCATGGGTAGTTGGTGGCTACACCTTC. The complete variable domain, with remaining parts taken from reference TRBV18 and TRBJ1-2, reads NAGVMQNPRHLVRRRGQEARLRCSPMKGHSHVYWYRQLPEEGLKFMVYLQKENIIDESGMPKERFSAEFPKEGPSILRIQQVVRGDSAAYFCASSWVVGGYTFGSGTRLTVV.

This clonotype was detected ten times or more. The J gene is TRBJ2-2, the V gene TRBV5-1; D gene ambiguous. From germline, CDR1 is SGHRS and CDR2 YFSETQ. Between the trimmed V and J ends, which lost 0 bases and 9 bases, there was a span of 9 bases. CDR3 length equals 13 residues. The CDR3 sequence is CASSLVSDRELFF. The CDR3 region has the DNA TGCGCCAGCAGCTTGGTGTCTGACAGGGAGCTGTTTTTT.

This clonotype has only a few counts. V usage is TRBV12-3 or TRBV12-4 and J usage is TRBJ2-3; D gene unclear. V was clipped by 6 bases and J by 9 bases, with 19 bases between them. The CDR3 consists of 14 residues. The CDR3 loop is CASRSSPVADTQYF. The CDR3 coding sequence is TGTGCCAGCAGGAGCTCCCCGGTCGCGGACACGCAGTATTTT.

This chain's CDR3 is CASSYPGGDPFF. The CDR3 region has the DNA TGTGCCAGCAGTTACCCCGGGGGGGATCCGTTCTTC. The V call is TRBV6-5, the J call TRBJ2-1; 8 bases line up with TRBD2. Per the germline V gene, CDR1 is MNHEY and CDR2 is SVGAGI. The V and J ends lost 2 bases and 15 bases, in that order; junction bases with no gene match: 6. This CDR3 is 12 amino acids long.

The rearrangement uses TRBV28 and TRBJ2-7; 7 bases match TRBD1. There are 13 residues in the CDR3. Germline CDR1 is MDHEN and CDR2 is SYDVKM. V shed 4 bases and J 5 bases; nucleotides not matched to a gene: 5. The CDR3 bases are TGTGCCAGCAGTTCCCACAGGGGAAACGAGCAGTACGTC. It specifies CASSSHRGNEQYV.